This TCR beta chain was identified in a study of OX40 agonist ivuxolimab in advanced cancers. The length of the CDR3 is 14 residues. CDR1 and CDR2 (germline): SGHRS, YFSETQ. V was pared by 7 bases and J by 7 bases, with 9 bases of the junction left unmatched. Repertoires were generated with immunoSEQ multiplex PCR, while TCRdb's copy carries only in-frame clones and drops some. The data contain tens of thousands of clones, around nine tenths of them seen just once; the ten biggest clones take up 0.55% to 0.8%. This sequence originates from an adult with an advanced solid tumor such as melanoma, head and neck, liver or kidney cancer. V gene TRBV5-1 combines with J gene TRBJ2-1; 9 bases are a match to TRBD2. The specimen was CD4+ or CD8+ T cells sorted from blood, collected in a trial of the OX40 agonist ivuxolimab. The DNA of the CDR3 is TGCGCCAGCCTAGCGGGACCTAACGGGAATGAGCAGTTCTTC. It codes for CASLAGPNGNEQFF. The full variable domain, in which reference TRBV5-1 and TRBJ2-1 provide the parts outside the CDR3, is KAGVTQTPRYLIKTRGQQVTLSCSPISGHRSVSWYQQTPGQGLQFLFEYFSETQRNKGNFPGRFSGRQFSNSRSEMNVSTLELGDSALYLCASLAGPNGNEQFFGPGTRLTVL.